This TCR beta chain was captured by sequencing in a study of CD8 T cells in ankylosing spondylitis. In making TCR beta libraries, quantitative 5'-RACE with molecular barcodes was used. Each CDR3 protein gets one entry after TCRdb re-called the 5' RACE reads with MiXCR. The profile covers hundreds of thousands of distinct CDR3 sequences, with about 26% appearing a single time and about 6.2% taken by the ten largest. Study-level results: It was reported that disease-linked clones were significantly enriched in matched ankylosing spondylitis synovial fluid. The study identified a TCR beta motif of seven or eight highly homologous variants that appeared characteristic of ankylosing spondylitis blood.

Of note for this clonotype: Antigen unknown.

The clonotype comes from a male donor with ankylosing spondylitis or in good health (not recorded which). Sequences were obtained from blood, either unsorted or a sorted T cell fraction (not recorded which).

The CDR3 loop is CSAWSGQGGNEQYF. The DNA for the CDR3 is TGCAGTGCTTGGTCTGGACAGGGAGGAAACGAGCAGTACTTC. J is TRBJ2-7 and V is TRBV20-1, with 8 nucleotides matching TRBD1. The CDR3 runs to 14 residues. Germline V gene lookup returns CDR1 DFQATT and CDR2 SNEGSKA (reference sequence). With 5 bases clipped from V and 5 bases from J, the junction kept 11 bases outside the gene matches.